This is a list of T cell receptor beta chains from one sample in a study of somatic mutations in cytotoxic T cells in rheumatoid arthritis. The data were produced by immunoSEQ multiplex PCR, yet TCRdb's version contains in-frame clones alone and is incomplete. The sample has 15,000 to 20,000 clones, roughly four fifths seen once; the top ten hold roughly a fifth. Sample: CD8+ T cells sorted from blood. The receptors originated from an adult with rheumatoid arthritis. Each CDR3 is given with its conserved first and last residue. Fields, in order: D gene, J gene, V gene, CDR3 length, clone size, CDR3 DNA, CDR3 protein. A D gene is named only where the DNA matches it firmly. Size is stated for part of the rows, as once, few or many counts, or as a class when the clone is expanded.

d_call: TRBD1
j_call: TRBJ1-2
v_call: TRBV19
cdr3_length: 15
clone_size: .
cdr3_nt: TGTGCCAGTAGTCTCCGAGCAGGGGGTTACTATGGCTACACCTTC
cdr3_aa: CASSLRAGGYYGYTF

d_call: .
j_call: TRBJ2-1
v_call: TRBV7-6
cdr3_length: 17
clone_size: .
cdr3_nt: TGTGCCAGCAGCTTAACGGTCAACCGACGTTTCAACAATGAGCAGTTCTTC
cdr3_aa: CASSLTVNRRFNNEQFF

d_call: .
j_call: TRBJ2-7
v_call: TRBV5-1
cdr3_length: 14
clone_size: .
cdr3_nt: TGCGCCAGCAGCTTGGAGTCGTCCTCCTACGAGCAGTACTTC
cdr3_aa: CASSLESSSYEQYF

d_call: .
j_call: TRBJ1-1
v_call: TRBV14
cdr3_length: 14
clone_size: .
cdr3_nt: TGTGCCAGCAGCCACAAGGCCATGAACACTGAAGCTTTCTTT
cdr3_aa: CASSHKAMNTEAFF

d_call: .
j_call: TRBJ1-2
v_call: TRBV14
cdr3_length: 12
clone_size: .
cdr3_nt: TGTGCCAGCAGCTTTACCTGGTATGGCTACACCTTC
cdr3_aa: CASSFTWYGYTF

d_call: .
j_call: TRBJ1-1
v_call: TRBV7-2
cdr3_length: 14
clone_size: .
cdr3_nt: TGTGCCAGCAGCTTCTTGGGGGTAAACACTGAAGCTTTCTTT
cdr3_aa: CASSFLGVNTEAFF

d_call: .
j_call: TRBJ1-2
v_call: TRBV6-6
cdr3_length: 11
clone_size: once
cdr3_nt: TGTGCCAGCAGTCATGGACCTGGCTACACCTTC
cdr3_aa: CASSHGPGYTF

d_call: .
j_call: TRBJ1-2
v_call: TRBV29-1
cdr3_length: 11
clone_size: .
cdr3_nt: TGCAGCGTTGACCAGGGCCCTGGCTACACCTTC
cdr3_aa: CSVDQGPGYTF

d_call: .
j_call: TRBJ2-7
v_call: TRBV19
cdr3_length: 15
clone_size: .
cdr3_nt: TGTGCCAGTAGTATCTTCGGGGGCCCCCGCTACGAGCAGTACTTC
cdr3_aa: CASSIFGGPRYEQYF

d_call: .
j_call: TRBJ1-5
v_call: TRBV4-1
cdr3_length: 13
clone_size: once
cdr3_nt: TGCGCCAGCAGCCAAGGAACGGGGCAGCCCCAGCATTTT
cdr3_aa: CASSQGTGQPQHF

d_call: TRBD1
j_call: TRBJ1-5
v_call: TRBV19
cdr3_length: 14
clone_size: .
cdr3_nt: TGTGCCGGGGGACAGCAGTATAGCAATCAGCCCCAGCATTTT
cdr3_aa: CAGGQQYSNQPQHF

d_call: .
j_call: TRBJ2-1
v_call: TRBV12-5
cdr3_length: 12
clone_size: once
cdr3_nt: TGTGCTAGTGGTTTGCCGTCAACTGAGCAGTTCTTC
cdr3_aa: CASGLPSTEQFF

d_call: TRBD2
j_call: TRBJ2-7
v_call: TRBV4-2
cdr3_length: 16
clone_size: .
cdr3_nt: TGTGCCAGCAGCCAAGTAAGCGGGAGGGACCCCTACGAGCAGTACTTC
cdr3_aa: CASSQVSGRDPYEQYF

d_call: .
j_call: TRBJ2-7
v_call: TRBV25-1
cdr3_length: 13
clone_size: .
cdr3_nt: TGTGCCAGCCGAGGGACCGATAGCTACGAGCAGTACTTC
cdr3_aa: CASRGTDSYEQYF

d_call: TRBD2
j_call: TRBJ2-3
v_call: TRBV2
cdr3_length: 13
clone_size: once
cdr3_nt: TGTGCCAGCAAACTAGCGGTCACAGATACGCAGTATTTT
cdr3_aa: CASKLAVTDTQYF

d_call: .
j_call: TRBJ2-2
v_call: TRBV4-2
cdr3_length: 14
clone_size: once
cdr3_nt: TGTGCCAGCAGCCAAGTTTTACGGACCGGGGAGCTGTTTTTT
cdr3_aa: CASSQVLRTGELFF

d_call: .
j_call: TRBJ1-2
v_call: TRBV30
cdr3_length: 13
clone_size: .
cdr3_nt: TGTGCCTGGAGGTCAGGCTTTAACTATGGCTACACCTTC
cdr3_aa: CAWRSGFNYGYTF

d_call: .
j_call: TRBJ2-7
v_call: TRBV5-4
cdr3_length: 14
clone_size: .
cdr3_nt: TGTGCCAGCAGCTTAGGCAGGAGCTCCTACGAGCAGTACTTC
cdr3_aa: CASSLGRSSYEQYF

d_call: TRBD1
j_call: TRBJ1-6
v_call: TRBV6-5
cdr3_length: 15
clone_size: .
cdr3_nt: TGTGCCAGCAGCGGGGACAGGGGATATAATTCACCCCTCCACTTT
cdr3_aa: CASSGDRGYNSPLHF

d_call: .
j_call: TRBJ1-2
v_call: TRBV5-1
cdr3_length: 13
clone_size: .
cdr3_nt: TGCGCCAGCAGCTTGGCTGACTACTATGGCTACACCTTC
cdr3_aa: CASSLADYYGYTF

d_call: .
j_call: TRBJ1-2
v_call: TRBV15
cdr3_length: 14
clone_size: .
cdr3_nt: TGTGCCACCAGCAGAGAATCCAGTAACTATGGCTACACCTTC
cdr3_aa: CATSRESSNYGYTF

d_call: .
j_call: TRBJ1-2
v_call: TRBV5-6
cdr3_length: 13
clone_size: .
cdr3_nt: TGTGCCAGCAGCTTGGGCTCCGGCGGTGGCTACACCTTC
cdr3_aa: CASSLGSGGGYTF

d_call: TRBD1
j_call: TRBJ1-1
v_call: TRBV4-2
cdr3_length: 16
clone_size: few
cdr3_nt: TGTGCCAGCAGCCAAGGGGAAGGGCAGGGGGCAACTGAAGCTTTCTTT
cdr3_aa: CASSQGEGQGATEAFF

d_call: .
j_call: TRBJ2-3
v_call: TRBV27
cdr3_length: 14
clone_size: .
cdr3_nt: TGTGCCAGCAGTCTCGACCGGGCCCCAGATACGCAGTATTTT
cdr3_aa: CASSLDRAPDTQYF

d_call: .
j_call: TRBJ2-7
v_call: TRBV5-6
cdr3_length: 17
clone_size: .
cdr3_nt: TGTGCCAGCAGCTTCCTCCCTGGGCTAAGGGGAGCCTACGAGCAGTACTTC
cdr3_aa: CASSFLPGLRGAYEQYF

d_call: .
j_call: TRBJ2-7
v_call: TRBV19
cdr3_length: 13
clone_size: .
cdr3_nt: TGTGCCAGTAGTATCGCGGGGACCTACGAGCAGTACTTC
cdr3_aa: CASSIAGTYEQYF

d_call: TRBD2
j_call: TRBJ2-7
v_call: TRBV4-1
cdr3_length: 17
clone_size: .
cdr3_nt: TGCGCCAGCAGCCAAGCCCCTCCCGAGTTAGCGGGAGGCGAGCAGTACTTC
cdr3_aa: CASSQAPPELAGGEQYF

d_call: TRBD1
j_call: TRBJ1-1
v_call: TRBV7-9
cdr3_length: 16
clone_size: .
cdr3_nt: TGTGCCAGCAGCCTGCCATCCCGACAGGGAGGGTATGAAGCTTTCTTT
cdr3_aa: CASSLPSRQGGYEAFF

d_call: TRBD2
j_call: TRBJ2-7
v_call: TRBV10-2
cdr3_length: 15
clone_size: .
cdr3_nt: TGCGCCAGCAGTGGACTAGCGGGGTCCGCCTACGAGCAGTACTTT
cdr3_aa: CASSGLAGSAYEQYF

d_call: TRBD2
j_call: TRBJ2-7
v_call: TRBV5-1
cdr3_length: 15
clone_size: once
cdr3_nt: TGCGCCAGCAGCAGGACTAGCGGGAGAGCCTACGAGCAGTACTTC
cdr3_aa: CASSRTSGRAYEQYF

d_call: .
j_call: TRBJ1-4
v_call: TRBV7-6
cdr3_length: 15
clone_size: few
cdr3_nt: TGTGCCAGCAGCTTAGAGTTCGCAACTAATGAAAAACTGTTTTTT
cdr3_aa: CASSLEFATNEKLFF

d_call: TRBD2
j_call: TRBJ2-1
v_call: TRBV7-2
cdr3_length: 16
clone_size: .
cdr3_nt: TGTGCCAGCAGCTTAAGCGCGGGGGACTCCTACAATGAGCAGTTCTTC
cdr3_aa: CASSLSAGDSYNEQFF

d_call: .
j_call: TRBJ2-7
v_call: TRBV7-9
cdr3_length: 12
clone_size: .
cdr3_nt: TGTGCCAGCAGCTCTTACAGCTACGAGCAGTACTTC
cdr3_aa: CASSSYSYEQYF

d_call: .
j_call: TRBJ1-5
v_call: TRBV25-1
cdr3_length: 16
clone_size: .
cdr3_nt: TGTGCCAGCAGTGAAGGTACGGGCCTAATGAATCAGCCCCAGCATTTT
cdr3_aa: CASSEGTGLMNQPQHF

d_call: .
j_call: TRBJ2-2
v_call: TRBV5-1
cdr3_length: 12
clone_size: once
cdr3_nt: TGCGCCAGCAGCTTGACCACCGGGGAGCTGTTTTTT
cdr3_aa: CASSLTTGELFF